This TCR beta chain derives from a study of T cell changes during pregnancy in multiple sclerosis. Data came from immunoSEQ multiplex PCR; TCRdb stores just in-frame clones and leaves some out. The profile shows approximately 74,000 clones, roughly nine tenths of them singletons. Comment on this clone: The junction differs from germline at one of its ends, possibly a read error.

The CDR3 length is 14 residues. CDR1 KGHSH and CDR2 LQKENI come from the germline V gene. The chain recombines TRBV18 with TRBJ2-7; 7 bases line up with TRBD2. The source of this sequence is a female donor with multiple sclerosis, enrolled in a pregnancy study. The sample in question was peripheral blood, obtained before pregnancy. CDR3 region: CASSPREESHEQYF. In DNA, the CDR3 is TGTGCCAGCTCGCCACGGGAGGAGAGCCACGAGCAGTACTTC.